This T cell receptor (beta chain) was obtained from a study of vaccination effects on CD4 cells after COVID-19. Sequencing followed a ViraFEST assay step that expanded antigen-specific CD4+ T cells with viral peptide pools. Having been cultured for around nine days, the cells underwent CD4+ T cell isolation. Vaccine recipients, nucleocapsid antibody negative, had no prior SARS-CoV-2 infection. They grew a few million PBMC in each well, adding 9.5 to 10 IU/ml IL-2 and around 9.6 ug/ml peptides. IL-2 medium was substituted for half the medium on days 3 and 7. The table came from immunoSEQ multiplex PCR; TCRdb's copy has only in-frame clones and leaves some out. Of tens of thousands of clones listed, roughly 73% are singletons. In the case of this clone: Its antigen is unidentified.

With 4 bases clipped from V and 2 bases from J, the junction kept 9 bases outside the gene matches. The CDR3 runs 18 residues. Germline assignment: CDR1 MNHEY and CDR2 SMNVEV (reference sequence). The TCR originated in a human donor who received a COVID-19 vaccine. This sequence joins TRBV27 and TRBJ2-3, with 13 bases lining up with TRBD2. The sample consisted of CD4+ T cells from PBMCs cultured with HCoV-NL63 spike peptides, taken before COVID-19 vaccination. CDR3 DNA: TGTGCCAGCAGTTCCCGGACTAGCGGGAGTCGGTACACAGATACGCAGTATTTT. Its translation: CASSSRTSGSRYTDTQYF.